This TCR beta chain was documented in a study of CD8 T cells in Susac syndrome (dated by TCRdb to between 2018 and 2020). With respect to the entire study: Whether CD8+ T cell activation and differentiation in Susac syndrome was antigen driven was tested using repertoire sequencing. The investigation overall reported the following: The number of individuals in the TCR sequencing and HLA analysis was acknowledged as relatively small.

High-throughput TCR beta sequencing profiled peripheral blood CD8+ and CD4+ T cells from healthy donors, Susac syndrome patients and multiple sclerosis patients. Multiple sclerosis controls were treatment-naive patients with stable or active relapsing-remitting disease fulfilling revised McDonald criteria. CD8+ TEMRA cells were enriched by FACS, while bulk CD8+ and CD4+ T cells were purified by magnetic negative isolation. Blood was collected in EDTA tubes and processed within 24 hours, with PBMCs isolated through density gradient centrifugation. PBMCs destined for TCR sequencing were cryopreserved in liquid nitrogen and later thawed in a 37 °C water bath. Purity of sorted or isolated CD4+, CD8+ and CD8+ TEMRA cells was at least 90%. RNA was extracted using the RNeasy kit, and roughly 0.5 to 1 microgram was reverse transcribed with random hexamers. The immunoSEQ multiplex PCR assay, covering 54 Vbeta and 13 Jbeta segments, was used to amplify TCR beta CDR3 regions. PCR amplification bias was corrected using a synthetic template baseline for primer optimization and computational correction. Concerning the study's data processing: Only productive sequences were kept, with reads annotated to V, D and J genes according to IMGT and analyzed in immunoSEQ Analyzer. To calculate clonality, Shannon entropy was normalized by log2 of the number of productive unique sequences and then subtracted from one. For each patient and control, public and private clones were evaluated among the 100 most prevalent clones. A clone was defined as Susac-specific if it was absent from the healthy and MS cohorts, from about 1,100 published viral clones and from other ImmuneACCESS disease sequences. TCRdb cleaned the public reads at Q25 with fastp, built clones with MiXCR and kept in-frame beta chains. Rows with a matching CDR3 protein are joined into one entry that keeps the most common DNA and genes. The V and J calls reflect TCRdb's pipeline rather than the authors' work. In all, the sample holds 150,000 to 200,000 distinct CDR3 sequences, and 90% to 95% of those were seen once. The ten largest clones add up to under 0.095% of the sample.

Per the germline V gene (reference sequence), MNHEY is the CDR1 and SMNVEV is the CDR2. The cysteine opens and the phenylalanine closes a CDR3 of 15 amino acids. Only CDR3 DNA remains: 45 bases, in frame from the first base. V is reduced by 6 bases and J by 8 bases, leaving a spacing of 19 bases between them. As to this clonotype: Its cognate antigen has yet to be identified. Base-call qualities are not available, and no considerably larger clone is one nucleotide away.

The chain was built from TRBV27 and TRBJ2-2; TRBD2 could be the D gene, as 6 bases match. The sequence was collected from a human donor with multiple sclerosis. Specimen: CD4+ T cells from PBMCs. The base sequence is TGTGCCAGCAGCCCTGCGGGGCAGGGAGGTGGGGAGCTGTTTTTT. Translated, it reads CASSPAGQGGGELFF.